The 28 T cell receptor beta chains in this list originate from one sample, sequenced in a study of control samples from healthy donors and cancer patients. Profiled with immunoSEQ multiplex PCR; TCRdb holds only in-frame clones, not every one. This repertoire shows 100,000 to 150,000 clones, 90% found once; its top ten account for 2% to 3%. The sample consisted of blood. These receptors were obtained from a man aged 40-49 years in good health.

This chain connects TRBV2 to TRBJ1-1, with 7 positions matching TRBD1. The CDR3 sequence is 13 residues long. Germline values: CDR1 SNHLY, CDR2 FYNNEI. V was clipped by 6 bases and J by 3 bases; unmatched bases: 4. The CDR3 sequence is CASRLTGYTEAFF. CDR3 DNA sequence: TGTGCCAGCAGATTGACAGGGTACACTGAAGCTTTCTTT.

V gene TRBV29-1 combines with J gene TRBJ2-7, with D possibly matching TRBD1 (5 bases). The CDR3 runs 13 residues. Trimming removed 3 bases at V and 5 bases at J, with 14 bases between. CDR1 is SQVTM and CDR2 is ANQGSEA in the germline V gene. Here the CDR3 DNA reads TGCAGCGTTGATCGGCAGGGCAGCAACGAGCAGTACTTC. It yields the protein CSVDRQGSNEQYF.

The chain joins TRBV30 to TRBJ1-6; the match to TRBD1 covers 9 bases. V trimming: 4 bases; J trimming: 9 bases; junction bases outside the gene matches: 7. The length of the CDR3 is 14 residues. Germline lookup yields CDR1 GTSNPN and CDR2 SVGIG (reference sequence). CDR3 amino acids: CAWTHGTGISPLHF. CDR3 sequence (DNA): TGTGCCTGGACGCACGGGACAGGGATTTCACCCCTCCACTTT.

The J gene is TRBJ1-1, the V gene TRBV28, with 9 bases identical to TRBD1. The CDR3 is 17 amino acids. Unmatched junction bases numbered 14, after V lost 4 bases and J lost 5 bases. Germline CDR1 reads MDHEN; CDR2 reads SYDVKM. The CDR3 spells CASSSFTRQGEGTEAFF. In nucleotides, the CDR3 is TGTGCCAGCAGTTCGTTTACACGACAGGGGGAAGGGACTGAAGCTTTCTTT.

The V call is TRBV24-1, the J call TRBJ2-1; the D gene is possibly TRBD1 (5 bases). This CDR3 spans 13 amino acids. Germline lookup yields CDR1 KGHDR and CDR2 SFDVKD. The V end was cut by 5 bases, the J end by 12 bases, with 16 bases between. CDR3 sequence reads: CATSARTGLLQFF. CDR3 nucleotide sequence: TGTGCCACCAGTGCGAGAACAGGTTTGCTGCAGTTCTTC.

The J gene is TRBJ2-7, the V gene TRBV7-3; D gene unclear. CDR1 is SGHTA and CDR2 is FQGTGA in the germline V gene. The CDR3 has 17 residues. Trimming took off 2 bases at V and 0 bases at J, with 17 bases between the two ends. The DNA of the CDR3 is TGTGCCAGCAGCTTAGCCAGGATGAGTCAAAGCTCCTACGAGCAGTACTTC. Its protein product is CASSLARMSQSSYEQYF.

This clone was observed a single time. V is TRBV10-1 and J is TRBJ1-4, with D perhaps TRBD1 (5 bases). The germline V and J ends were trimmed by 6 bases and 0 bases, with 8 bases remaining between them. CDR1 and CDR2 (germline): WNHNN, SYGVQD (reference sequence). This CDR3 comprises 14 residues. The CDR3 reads CASSQGATNEKLFF. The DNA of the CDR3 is TGCGCCAGCAGCCAGGGTGCAACTAATGAAAAACTGTTTTTT.

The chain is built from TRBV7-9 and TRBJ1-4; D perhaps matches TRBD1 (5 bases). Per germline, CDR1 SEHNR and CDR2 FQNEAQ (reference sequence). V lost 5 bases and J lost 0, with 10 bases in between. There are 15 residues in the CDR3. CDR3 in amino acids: CASSLGDATNEKLFF. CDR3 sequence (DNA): TGTGCCAGCAGCCTCGGGGACGCAACTAATGAAAAACTGTTTTTT.

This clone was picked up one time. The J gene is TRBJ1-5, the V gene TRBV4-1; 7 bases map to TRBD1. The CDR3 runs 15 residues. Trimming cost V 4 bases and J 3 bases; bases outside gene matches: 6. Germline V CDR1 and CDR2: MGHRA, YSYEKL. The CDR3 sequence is CASSREGQVNQPQHF. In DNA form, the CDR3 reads TGCGCCAGCAGCCGAGAAGGACAGGTCAATCAGCCCCAGCATTTT.

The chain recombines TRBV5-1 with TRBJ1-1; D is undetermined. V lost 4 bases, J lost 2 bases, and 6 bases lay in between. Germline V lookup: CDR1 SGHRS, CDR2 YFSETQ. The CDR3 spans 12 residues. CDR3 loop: CASSRGNTEAFF. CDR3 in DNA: TGCGCCAGCAGCCGGGGAAACACTGAAGCTTTCTTT.

The chain's CDR3 is CAIILLIGGTGNGYTF. The CDR3 DNA follows: TGTGCCATCATTCTGCTGATCGGTGGGACGGGCAATGGCTACACCTTC. The V and J genes are TRBV2 and TRBJ1-2; D possibly corresponds to TRBD1 (5 bases). Germline CDR1 and CDR2: SNHLY and FYNNEI. CDR3 size: 16 residues. Trimming took 10 bases from V and 6 from J, leaving 27 bases between them.

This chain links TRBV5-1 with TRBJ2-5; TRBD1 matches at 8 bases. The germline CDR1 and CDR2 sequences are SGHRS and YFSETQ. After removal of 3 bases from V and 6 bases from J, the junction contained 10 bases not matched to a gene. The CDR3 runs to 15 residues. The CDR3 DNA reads TGCGCCAGCAGCTATACTTCAGGGGGCGGGAAGACCCAGTACTTC. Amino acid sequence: CASSYTSGGGKTQYF.

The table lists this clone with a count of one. Written as DNA, the CDR3 is TGTGCCAGCAGTCATGAAGTCGGGGCTGGCTACACCTTC. It translates to CASSHEVGAGYTF. This rearrangement joins TRBV3-1 (or the pseudogene TRBV3-2) to TRBJ1-2; D might be TRBD1 (5 bases). The CDR3 is 13 residues long. Per the germline V gene, CDR1 is LGHDT and CDR2 is YNNKEL (reference sequence). Trimming took off 6 bases at V and 7 bases at J, with 15 bases between the two ends.

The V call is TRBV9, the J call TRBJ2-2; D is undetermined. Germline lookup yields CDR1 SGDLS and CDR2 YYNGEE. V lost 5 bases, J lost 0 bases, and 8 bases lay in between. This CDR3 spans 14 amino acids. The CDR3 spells CASRVLANTGELFF. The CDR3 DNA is TGTGCCAGCAGGGTCTTAGCGAACACCGGGGAGCTGTTTTTT.

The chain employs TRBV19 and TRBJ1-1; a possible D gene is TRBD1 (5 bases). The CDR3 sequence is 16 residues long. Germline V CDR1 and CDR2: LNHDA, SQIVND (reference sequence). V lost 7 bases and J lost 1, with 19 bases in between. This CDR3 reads CASTSLWGEPNTEAFF. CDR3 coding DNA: TGTGCCAGTACCTCACTCTGGGGGGAACCGAACACTGAAGCTTTCTTT.

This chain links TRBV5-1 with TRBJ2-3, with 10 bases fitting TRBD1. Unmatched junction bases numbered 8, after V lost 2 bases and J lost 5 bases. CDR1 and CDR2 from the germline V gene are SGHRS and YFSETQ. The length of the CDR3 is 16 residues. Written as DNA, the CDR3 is TGCGCCAGCAGCTTATTCGGACAGGGGGGAATAGATACGCAGTATTTT. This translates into CASSLFGQGGIDTQYF. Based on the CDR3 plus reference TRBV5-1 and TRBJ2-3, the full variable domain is KAGVTQTPRYLIKTRGQQVTLSCSPISGHRSVSWYQQTPGQGLQFLFEYFSETQRNKGNFPGRFSGRQFSNSRSEMNVSTLELGDSALYLCASSLFGQGGIDTQYFGPGTRLTVL.

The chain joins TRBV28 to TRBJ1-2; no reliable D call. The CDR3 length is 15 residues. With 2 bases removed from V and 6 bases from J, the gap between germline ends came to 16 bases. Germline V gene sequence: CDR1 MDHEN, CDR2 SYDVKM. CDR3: CASSLGGTDPNGYTF. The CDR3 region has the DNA TGTGCCAGCAGTTTAGGCGGAACAGACCCGAATGGCTACACCTTC.

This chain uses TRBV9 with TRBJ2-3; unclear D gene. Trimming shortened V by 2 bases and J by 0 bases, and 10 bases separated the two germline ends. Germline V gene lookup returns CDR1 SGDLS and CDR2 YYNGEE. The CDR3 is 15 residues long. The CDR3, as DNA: TGTGCCAGCAGCGTGGTGGCGGCTAGCACAGATACGCAGTATTTT. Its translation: CASSVVAASTDTQYF.

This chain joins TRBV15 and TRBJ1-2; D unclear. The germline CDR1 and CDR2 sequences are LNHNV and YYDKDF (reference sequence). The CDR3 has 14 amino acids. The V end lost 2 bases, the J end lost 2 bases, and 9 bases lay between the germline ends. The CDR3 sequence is CATSRKDGNYGYTF. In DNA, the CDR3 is TGTGCCACCAGCAGAAAGGACGGGAACTATGGCTACACCTTC.

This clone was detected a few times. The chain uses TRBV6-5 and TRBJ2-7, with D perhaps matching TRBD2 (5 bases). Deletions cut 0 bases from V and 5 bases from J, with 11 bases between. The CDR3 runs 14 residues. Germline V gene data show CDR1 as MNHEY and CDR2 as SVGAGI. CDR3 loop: CASSYSNEEDEQYF. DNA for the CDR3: TGTGCCAGCAGTTACTCGAATGAGGAGGACGAGCAGTACTTC.

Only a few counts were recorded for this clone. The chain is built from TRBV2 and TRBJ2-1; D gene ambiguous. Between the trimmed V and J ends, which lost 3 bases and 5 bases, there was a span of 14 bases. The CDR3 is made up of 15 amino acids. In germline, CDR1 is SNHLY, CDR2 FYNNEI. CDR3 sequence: CASSEASRTDNEQFF. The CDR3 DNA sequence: TGTGCCAGCAGTGAGGCCTCTAGGACGGACAATGAGCAGTTCTTC.

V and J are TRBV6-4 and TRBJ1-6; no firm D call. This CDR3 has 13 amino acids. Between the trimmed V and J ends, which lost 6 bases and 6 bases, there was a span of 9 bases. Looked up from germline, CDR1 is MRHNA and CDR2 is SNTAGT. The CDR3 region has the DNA TGTGCCAGCAGATCGGACGGTAATTCACCCCTCCACTTT. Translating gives CASRSDGNSPLHF.

This chain's CDR3 is CASSGLGQVPRGEQYF. Written as DNA, the CDR3 is TGTGCCAGCAGTGGGCTCGGACAGGTGCCAAGGGGCGAGCAGTACTTC. The genes are TRBV6-1 and TRBJ2-7; TRBD1 matches at 7 bases. This CDR3 is 16 amino acids long. Trimming removed 4 bases from V and 6 bases from J; junction bases left unmatched: 15. The germline gives CDR1 MNHNS, CDR2 SASEGT.

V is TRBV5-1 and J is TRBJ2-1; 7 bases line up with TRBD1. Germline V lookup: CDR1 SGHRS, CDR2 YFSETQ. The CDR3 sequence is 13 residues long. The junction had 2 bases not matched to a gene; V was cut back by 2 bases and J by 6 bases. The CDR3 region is CASSFTGVNEQFF. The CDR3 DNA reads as TGCGCCAGCAGCTTCACAGGGGTCAATGAGCAGTTCTTC.

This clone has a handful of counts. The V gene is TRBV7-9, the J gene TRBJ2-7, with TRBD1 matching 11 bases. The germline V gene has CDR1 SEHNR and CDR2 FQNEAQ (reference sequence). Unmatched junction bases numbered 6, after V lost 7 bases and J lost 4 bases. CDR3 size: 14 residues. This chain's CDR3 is CASKLGTGGYEQYF. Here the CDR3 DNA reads TGTGCCAGCAAGTTGGGGACAGGGGGATACGAGCAGTACTTC.

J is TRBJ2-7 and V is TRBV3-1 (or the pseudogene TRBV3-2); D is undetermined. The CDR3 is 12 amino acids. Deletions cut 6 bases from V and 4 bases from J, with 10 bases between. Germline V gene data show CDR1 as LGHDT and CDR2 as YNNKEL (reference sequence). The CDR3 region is CASSVWGYEQYF. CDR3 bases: TGTGCCAGCAGTGTTTGGGGATACGAGCAGTACTTC.

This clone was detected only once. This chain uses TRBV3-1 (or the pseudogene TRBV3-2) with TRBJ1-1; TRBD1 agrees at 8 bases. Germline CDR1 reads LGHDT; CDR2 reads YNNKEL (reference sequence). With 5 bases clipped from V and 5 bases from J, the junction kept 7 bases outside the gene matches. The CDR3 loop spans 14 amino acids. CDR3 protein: CASSLQTGVTEAFF. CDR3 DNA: TGTGCCAGCAGCTTACAGACAGGGGTTACTGAAGCTTTCTTT.

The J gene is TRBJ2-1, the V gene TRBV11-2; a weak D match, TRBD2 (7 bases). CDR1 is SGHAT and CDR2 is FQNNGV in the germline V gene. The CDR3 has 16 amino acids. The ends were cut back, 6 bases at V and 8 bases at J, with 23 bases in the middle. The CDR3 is CASRIFGGGGGHEQFF. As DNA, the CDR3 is TGTGCCAGCAGGATATTTGGCGGGGGAGGGGGTCATGAGCAGTTCTTC.